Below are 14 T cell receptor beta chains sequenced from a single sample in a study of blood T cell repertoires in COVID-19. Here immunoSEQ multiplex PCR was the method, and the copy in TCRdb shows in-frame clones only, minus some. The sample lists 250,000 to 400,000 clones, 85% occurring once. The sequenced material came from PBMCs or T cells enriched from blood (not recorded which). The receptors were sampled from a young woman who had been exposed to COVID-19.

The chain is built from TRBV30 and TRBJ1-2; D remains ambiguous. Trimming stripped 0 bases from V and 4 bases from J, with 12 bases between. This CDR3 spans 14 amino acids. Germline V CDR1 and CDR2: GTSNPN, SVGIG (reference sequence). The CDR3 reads CAWSVLLYGYGYTF. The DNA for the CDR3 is TGTGCCTGGAGTGTACTTTTGTACGGCTATGGCTACACCTTC.

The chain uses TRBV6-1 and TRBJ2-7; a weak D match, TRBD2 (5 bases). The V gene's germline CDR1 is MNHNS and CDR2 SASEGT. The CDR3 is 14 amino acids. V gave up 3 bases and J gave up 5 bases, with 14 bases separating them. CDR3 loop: CASSEVGILDEQYF. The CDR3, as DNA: TGTGCCAGCAGTGAGGTCGGGATCCTAGACGAGCAGTACTTC.

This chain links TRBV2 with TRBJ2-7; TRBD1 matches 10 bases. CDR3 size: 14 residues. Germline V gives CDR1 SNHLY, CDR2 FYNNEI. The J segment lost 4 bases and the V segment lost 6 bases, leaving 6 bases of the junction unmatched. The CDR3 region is CASRVGTGVYEQYF. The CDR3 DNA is TGTGCCAGCAGGGTCGGGACAGGGGTGTACGAGCAGTACTTC.

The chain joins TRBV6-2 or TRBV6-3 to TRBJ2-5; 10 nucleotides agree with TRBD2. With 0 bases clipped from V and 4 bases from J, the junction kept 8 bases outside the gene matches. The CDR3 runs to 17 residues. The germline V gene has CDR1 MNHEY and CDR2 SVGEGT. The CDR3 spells CASSYSIKRGGRETQYF. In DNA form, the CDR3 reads TGTGCCAGCAGTTACTCGATAAAGCGGGGGGGCCGAGAGACCCAGTACTTC.

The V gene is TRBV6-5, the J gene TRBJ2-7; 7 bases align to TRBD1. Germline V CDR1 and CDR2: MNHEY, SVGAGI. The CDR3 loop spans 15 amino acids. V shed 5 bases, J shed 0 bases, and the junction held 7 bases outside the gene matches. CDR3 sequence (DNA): TGTGCCAGCAGTCTGGAGACAGGGAGCTCCTACGAGCAGTACTTC. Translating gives CASSLETGSSYEQYF.

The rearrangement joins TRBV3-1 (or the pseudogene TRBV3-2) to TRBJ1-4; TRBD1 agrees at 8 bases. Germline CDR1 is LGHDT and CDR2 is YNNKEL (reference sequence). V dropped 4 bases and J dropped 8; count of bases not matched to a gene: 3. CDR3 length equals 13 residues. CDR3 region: CASSLNRGEKLFF. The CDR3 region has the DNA TGTGCCAGCAGCCTGAACAGGGGGGAAAAACTGTTTTTT.

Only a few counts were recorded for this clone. CDR3 amino acids: CASSVSTGGRDYGYTF. In nucleotides, the CDR3 is TGTGCCAGCAGCGTTTCGACAGGGGGGCGAGACTATGGCTACACCTTC. This chain joins TRBV7-9 and TRBJ1-2; 9 nucleotides align to TRBD1. Losses at the gene ends were 5 bases for V and 3 bases for J; bases not matched to a gene: 10. CDR1 and CDR2 (germline): SEHNR, FQNEAQ (reference sequence). The CDR3 sequence is 16 residues long.

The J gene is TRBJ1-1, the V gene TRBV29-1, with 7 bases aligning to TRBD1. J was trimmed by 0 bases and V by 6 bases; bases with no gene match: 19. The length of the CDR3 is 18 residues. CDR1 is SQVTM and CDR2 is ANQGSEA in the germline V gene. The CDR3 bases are TGCAGCGTAGTTAAGACGATCCGGGACAGTATCATGAACACTGAAGCTTTCTTT. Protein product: CSVVKTIRDSIMNTEAFF.

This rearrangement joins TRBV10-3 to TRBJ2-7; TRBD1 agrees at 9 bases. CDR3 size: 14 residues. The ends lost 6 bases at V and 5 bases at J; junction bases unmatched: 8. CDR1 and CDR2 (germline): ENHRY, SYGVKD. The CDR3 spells CAISPGTGIHEQYF. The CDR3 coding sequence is TGTGCCATCAGCCCCGGGACAGGGATCCACGAGCAGTACTTC.

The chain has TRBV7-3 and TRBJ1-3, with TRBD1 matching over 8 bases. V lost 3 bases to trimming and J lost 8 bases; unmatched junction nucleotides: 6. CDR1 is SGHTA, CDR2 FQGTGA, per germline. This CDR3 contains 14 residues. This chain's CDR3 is CASSLQGARDTIYF. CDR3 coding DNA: TGTGCCAGCAGCTTGCAGGGGGCTAGGGACACCATATATTTT.

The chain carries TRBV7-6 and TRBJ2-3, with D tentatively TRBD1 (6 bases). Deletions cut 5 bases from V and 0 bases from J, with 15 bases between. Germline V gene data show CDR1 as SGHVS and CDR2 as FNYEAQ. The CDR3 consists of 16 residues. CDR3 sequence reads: CASSQTGDTSTDTQYF. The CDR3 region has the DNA TGTGCCAGCAGCCAGACAGGAGATACTAGCACAGATACGCAGTATTTT.

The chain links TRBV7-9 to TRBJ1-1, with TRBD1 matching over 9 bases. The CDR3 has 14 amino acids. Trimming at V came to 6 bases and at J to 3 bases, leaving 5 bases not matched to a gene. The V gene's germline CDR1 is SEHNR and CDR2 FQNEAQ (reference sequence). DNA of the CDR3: TGTGCCAGCAGACCGACAGGGGGAGACACTGAAGCTTTCTTT. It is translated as CASRPTGGDTEAFF. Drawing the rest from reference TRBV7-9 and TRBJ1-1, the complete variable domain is DTGVSQNPRHKITKRGQNVTFRCDPISEHNRLYWYRQTLGQGPEFLTYFQNEAQLEKSRLLSDRFSAERPKGSFSTLEIQRTEQGDSAMYLCASRPTGGDTEAFFGQGTRLTVV.

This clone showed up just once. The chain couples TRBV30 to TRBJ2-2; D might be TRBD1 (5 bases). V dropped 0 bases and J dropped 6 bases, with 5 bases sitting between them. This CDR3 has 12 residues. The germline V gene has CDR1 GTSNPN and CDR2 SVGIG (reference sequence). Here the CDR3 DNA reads TGTGCCTGGAGTGTCAGGGCCGGGGAGCTGTTTTTT. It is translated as CAWSVRAGELFF. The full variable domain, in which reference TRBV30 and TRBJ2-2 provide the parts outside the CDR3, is SQTIHQWPATLVQPVGSPLSLECTVEGTSNPNLYWYRQAAGRGLQLLFYSVGIGQISSEVPQNLSASRPQDRQFILSSKKLLLSDSGFYLCAWSVRAGELFFGEGSRLTVL.

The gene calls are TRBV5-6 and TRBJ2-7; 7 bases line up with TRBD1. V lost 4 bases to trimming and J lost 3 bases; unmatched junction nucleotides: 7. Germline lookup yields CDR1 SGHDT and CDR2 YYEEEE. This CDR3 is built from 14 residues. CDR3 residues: CASSPGTALYEQYF. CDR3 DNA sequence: TGTGCCAGCAGCCCCGGGACAGCCCTCTACGAGCAGTACTTC.